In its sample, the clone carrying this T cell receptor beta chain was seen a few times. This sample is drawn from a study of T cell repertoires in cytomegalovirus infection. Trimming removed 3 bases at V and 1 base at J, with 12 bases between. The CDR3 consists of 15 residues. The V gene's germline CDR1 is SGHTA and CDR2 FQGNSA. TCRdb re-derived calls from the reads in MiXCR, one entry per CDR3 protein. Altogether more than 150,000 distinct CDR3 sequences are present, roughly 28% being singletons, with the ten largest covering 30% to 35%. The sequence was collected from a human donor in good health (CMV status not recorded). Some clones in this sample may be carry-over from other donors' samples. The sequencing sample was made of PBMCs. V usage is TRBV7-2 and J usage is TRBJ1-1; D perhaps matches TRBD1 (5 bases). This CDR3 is CASSLVRRGNTEAFF. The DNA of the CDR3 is TGTGCCAGCAGCTTGGTCAGGAGGGGGAACACTGAAGCTTTCTTT.